This T cell receptor beta chain was documented in a study of OX40 agonist ivuxolimab in advanced cancers. At the level of the study: Partial responses occurred in three patients (one hepatocellular carcinoma, two cutaneous melanoma).

The timepoints at which blood was sampled were baseline, cycle 4 day 1, and cycle 7 day 1. A note on this clone: Its cognate antigen is unknown.

Study-level points and caveats: Nonresponders included some who also had low normalized T-cell clonal expansion. At 0.1 to 3.0 mg/kg and by week 6, clonal expansion occurred in CD4+ and CD8+ blood T cells.

The method was immunoSEQ multiplex PCR; TCRdb's version includes in-frame clones alone and lacks a portion of them. This sample yields 25,000 to 35,000 clones, of which approximately 84% are seen a single time; 20% to 25% belongs to the top ten. CDR3 size: 13 residues. CDR1 is SNHLY and CDR2 is FYNNEI in the germline V gene. V was shortened by 2 bases and J by 6 bases, with 8 bases between the two germline ends. The chain links TRBV2 to TRBJ1-5, with D possibly TRBD1 on 5 matching bases. The TCR comes from an adult with an advanced solid tumor such as melanoma, head and neck, liver or kidney cancer. The material was CD4+ or CD8+ T cells sorted from blood, obtained in a trial of the OX40 agonist ivuxolimab. The CDR3 nucleotides are TGTGCCAGCAGTGAACCAGGGAGTCAGCCCCAGCATTTT. Residues: CASSEPGSQPQHF. Drawing the rest from reference TRBV2 and TRBJ1-5, the complete variable domain is EPEVTQTPSHQVTQMGQEVILRCVPISNHLYFYWYRQILGQKVEFLVSFYNNEISEKSEIFDDQFSVERPDGSNFTLKIRSTKLEDSAMYFCASSEPGSQPQHFGDGTRLSIL.